A single sample is the source of the 22 T cell receptor beta chains below, sequenced in a study of blood T cell repertoires in COVID-19. Assay used: immunoSEQ multiplex PCR; TCRdb lists only in-frame clones, some missing. The sample holds 380,000 or so clones, 88% seen once. Sequenced input: PBMCs or T cells enriched from blood (not recorded which). These receptors originate from a woman aged 30 to 39 with acute COVID-19.

This chain uses TRBV7-3 with TRBJ1-4; D is perhaps TRBD1 (6 bases). This CDR3 is 15 amino acids long. Germline CDR1 is SGHTA and CDR2 is FQGTGA. Trimming took off 4 bases at V and 0 bases at J, with 9 bases between the two ends. The CDR3 loop reads CASSSSGATNEKLFF. CDR3 nucleotide sequence: TGTGCCAGCAGCTCTTCAGGGGCAACTAATGAAAAACTGTTTTTT.

The V gene is TRBV7-9, the J gene TRBJ1-1; D gene uncertain. The CDR3 is 14 amino acids. Germline values: CDR1 SEHNR, CDR2 FQNEAQ (reference sequence). Deletions cut 0 bases from V and 0 bases from J, with 5 bases between. CDR3: CASSLARLNTEAFF. DNA of the CDR3: TGTGCCAGCAGCTTAGCGCGGCTGAACACTGAAGCTTTCTTT.

V gene TRBV2 combines with J gene TRBJ1-2, with a possible D match to TRBD1 (5 bases). V shed 2 bases and J shed 4 bases, with 14 bases lying between them. The CDR3 loop spans 15 amino acids. Germline CDR1 SNHLY, CDR2 FYNNEI. As DNA, the CDR3 is TGTGCCAGCAGTGAACTCACAGGATCCCCCTATGGCTACACCTTC. This codes for CASSELTGSPYGYTF.

V is TRBV5-1 and J is TRBJ2-7, with D maybe TRBD1 (6 bases). The CDR3 covers 17 residues. Trimming took 4 bases from V and 0 from J, leaving 20 bases between them. Germline CDR1 is SGHRS and CDR2 is YFSETQ. CDR3 loop: CASSGGTGPLSSYEQYF. The CDR3 region has the DNA TGCGCCAGCAGCGGGGGAACAGGGCCATTGAGCTCCTACGAGCAGTACTTC.

This chain links TRBV25-1 with TRBJ2-7, with 11 bases aligning to TRBD2. Losses at the gene ends were 3 bases for V and 2 bases for J; bases not matched to a gene: 9. This CDR3 region has 17 residues. CDR1 MGHDK and CDR2 SYGVNS come from the germline V gene. Written as DNA, the CDR3 is TGTGCCAGCAGTGACTCCCCGGGACTAGCGGCAACCTACGAGCAGTACTTC. This gives the protein CASSDSPGLAATYEQYF.

The chain combines TRBV7-9 with TRBJ1-1; 7 bases align to TRBD1. The CDR3 totals 14 residues. V lost 5 bases to trimming and J lost 0 bases; unmatched junction nucleotides: 3. Germline V CDR1 and CDR2: SEHNR, FQNEAQ (reference sequence). This CDR3 is CASSRGTVNTEAFF. CDR3 in DNA: TGTGCCAGCAGCCGGGGGACAGTGAACACTGAAGCTTTCTTT. The full variable domain, with the rest looked up from reference TRBV7-9 and TRBJ1-1, is DTGVSQNPRHKITKRGQNVTFRCDPISEHNRLYWYRQTLGQGPEFLTYFQNEAQLEKSRLLSDRFSAERPKGSFSTLEIQRTEQGDSAMYLCASSRGTVNTEAFFGQGTRLTVV.

The chain employs TRBV7-3 and TRBJ2-1, with 12 nucleotides matching TRBD1. CDR1 is SGHTA and CDR2 is FQGTGA in the germline V gene. This CDR3 has 15 residues. V shed 5 bases and J 9 bases; nucleotides not matched to a gene: 8. CDR3 region: CASSISGQGAVEQFF. CDR3 nucleotides: TGTGCCAGCAGCATCTCGGGACAGGGGGCAGTTGAGCAGTTCTTC.

The gene calls are TRBV10-2 and TRBJ2-7, with a possible D match to TRBD2 (6 bases). V was cut by 6 bases and J by 5 bases, with 14 bases left in between. The germline V gene has CDR1 WSHSY and CDR2 SAAADI. The CDR3 has 13 residues. CDR3 amino acids: CASRDSWGDEQYF. DNA for the CDR3: TGCGCCAGCAGAGACTCCTGGGGGGACGAGCAGTACTTC.

Worth noting for this clone: A read error may produce the germline difference seen at one junction end. The DNA for the CDR3 is TGTGCCAGCAGCCGACCTACTACCGGGACTTACTTT. Its protein product is CASSRPTTGTYF. The chain is built from TRBV3-1 (or the pseudogene TRBV3-2) and TRBJ1-1, with a tentative D call TRBD1 (5 bases). CDR1 LGHDT and CDR2 YNNKEL come from the germline V gene (reference sequence). There are 12 residues in the CDR3.

The gene calls are TRBV19 and TRBJ1-5; D not certain. CDR3 length equals 18 residues. Trimming shortened V by 3 bases and J by 2 bases, and 20 bases separated the two germline ends. Germline V CDR1 and CDR2: LNHDA, SQIVND (reference sequence). CDR3 loop: CASSIPGLLLVGNQPQHF. Written as DNA, the CDR3 is TGTGCCAGTAGTATCCCCGGACTCCTCCTCGTGGGCAATCAGCCCCAGCATTTT.

This CDR3 is CAWSAAGLGTEAFF. The CDR3 coding sequence is TGTGCCTGGAGTGCTGCGGGGCTGGGAACTGAAGCTTTCTTT. V usage is TRBV30 and J usage is TRBJ1-1; the D gene is possibly TRBD1 (5 bases). Trimming took off 1 base at V and 5 bases at J, with 14 bases between the two ends. The germline gives CDR1 GTSNPN, CDR2 SVGIG (reference sequence). The CDR3 is 14 residues long.

V usage is TRBV4-2 and J usage is TRBJ1-1, with 9 positions matching TRBD1. The CDR3 runs 15 residues. Germline-derived CDR1 and CDR2 are LGHNA and YNFKEQ. Trimming cost V 3 bases and J 1 base; bases outside gene matches: 3. The CDR3 nucleotides are TGTGCCAGCAGCCAGGACAGGGGAGAGAACACTGAAGCTTTCTTT. Translating gives CASSQDRGENTEAFF.

This clone was recorded once. This sequence joins TRBV7-8 and TRBJ2-3; 9 nucleotides match TRBD2. The CDR3 has 16 amino acids. From germline, CDR1 is SGHVS and CDR2 FQNEAQ. Trimming took 0 bases from V and 5 from J; bases not matched to a gene: 6. As DNA, the CDR3 is TGTGCCAGCAGCTTAGCCCCGGGACTAGCAATAGATACGCAGTATTTT. It yields the protein CASSLAPGLAIDTQYF.

V usage is TRBV20-1 and J usage is TRBJ2-1, with TRBD2 as a possible D gene (6 bases). The CDR3 is 15 residues long. Trimming left V 3 bases short and J 7 bases short, with 19 bases between. Germline values: CDR1 DFQATT, CDR2 SNEGSKA (reference sequence). The CDR3 is CSASSAGRRWNEQFF. CDR3 DNA sequence: TGCAGTGCTAGTTCGGCGGGGAGAAGGTGGAATGAGCAGTTCTTC.

The chain couples TRBV19 to TRBJ1-4; 7 positions match TRBD1. In germline, CDR1 is LNHDA, CDR2 SQIVND (reference sequence). The CDR3 has 14 residues. The V gene end was trimmed by 6 bases and the J gene end by 5 bases; junction bases not matched to a gene: 6. The CDR3 loop is CASSPTGRNEKLFF. CDR3 in DNA: TGTGCCAGTAGCCCGACAGGGAGAAATGAAAAACTGTTTTTT.

This clone showed up just a few times. The chain carries TRBV10-3 and TRBJ2-3, with 11 bases identical to TRBD2. CDR3 size: 15 residues. V gave up 11 bases and J gave up 4 bases; unmatched junction bases: 11. Looked up from germline, CDR1 is ENHRY and CDR2 is SYGVKD. The CDR3: CASDTSGGASDTQYF. The CDR3 nucleotides are TGTGCCTCCGATACTAGCGGGGGAGCCTCAGATACGCAGTATTTT.

A single count supports this clone. The chain has TRBV7-6 and TRBJ1-4, with D possibly TRBD1 on 5 matching bases. The germline V and J ends were trimmed by 6 bases and 7 bases, with 15 bases remaining between them. The germline V gene encodes CDR1 SGHVS and CDR2 FNYEAQ. CDR3 length: 14 residues. The CDR3 region is CASSPTGGAEKLFF. The DNA of the CDR3 is TGTGCCAGCAGTCCAACAGGAGGGGCTGAAAAACTGTTTTTT.

This rearrangement joins TRBV19 to TRBJ2-7; unclear D gene. This CDR3 is 13 amino acids long. V lost 4 bases to trimming and J lost 3 bases, with 10 bases between them. Germline CDR1 and CDR2: LNHDA and SQIVND (reference sequence). The CDR3 is CASSTRLGYEQYF. For the CDR3, the DNA is TGTGCCAGTAGTACCAGACTGGGCTACGAGCAGTACTTC.

V usage is TRBV4-3 and J usage is TRBJ1-6; perhaps TRBD1 as D (5 bases). Deletions cut 0 bases from V and 6 bases from J, with 15 bases between. The germline CDR1 and CDR2 sequences are LGHNA and YSLEER. There are 17 residues in the CDR3. This CDR3 reads CASSQDSGAVFNSPLHF. The CDR3, as DNA: TGCGCCAGCAGCCAAGATAGTGGGGCAGTTTTTAATTCACCCCTCCACTTT.

The genes are TRBV27 and TRBJ1-6; 9 positions agree with TRBD1. The germline V gene encodes CDR1 MNHEY and CDR2 SMNVEV (reference sequence). Trimming removed 5 bases from V and 9 bases from J; junction bases left unmatched: 5. The CDR3 sequence is 14 residues long. The CDR3 coding sequence is TGTGCCAGCAGTATGGACAGGGGCGGTTCACCCCTCCACTTT. Encoded protein: CASSMDRGGSPLHF.

The chain recombines TRBV6-5 with TRBJ1-1; a weak D match, TRBD1 (5 bases). The V end lost 10 bases, the J end lost 4 bases, and 22 bases lay between the germline ends. This CDR3 has 15 residues. CDR1 is MNHEY and CDR2 is SVGAGI in the germline V gene. The CDR3 DNA reads as TGTGCCACCACGGGGCCCGGGGGAAAGGTCACTGAAGCTTTCTTT. Protein sequence: CATTGPGGKVTEAFF.

V and J are TRBV7-9 and TRBJ1-1; the D is unclear. V was trimmed by 4 bases and J by 5 bases, leaving 17 bases between them. The germline CDR1 and CDR2 sequences are SEHNR and FQNEAQ (reference sequence). CDR3 length: 15 residues. The CDR3 region is CASSSRGPLGTEAFF. The CDR3 bases are TGTGCCAGCAGCTCCCGCGGGCCCCTGGGGACTGAAGCTTTCTTT.